This entry concerns a single T cell receptor beta chain. Its specificity is not known. Each donor's status was that of a healthy bone marrow donor. This sample was taken from a study of cytomegalovirus exposure and HLA in healthy donors. Study-wide results and caveats: The authors enumerated some 170 TCR beta chains as linked to cytomegalovirus. The only immune exposure information that was available was CMV serostatus. In vitro confirmation showed a few CMV-associated chains to be CMV antigen specific.

Between the trimmed V and J ends, which lost 4 bases and 4 bases, there was a span of 20 bases. There are 16 residues in the CDR3. Germline V CDR1 and CDR2: MNHEY, SMNVEV (reference sequence). The study ran its PCR with 60 Vbeta and 13 Jbeta primers. Using immunoSEQ multiplex PCR, the repertoire was profiled, and TCRdb retains in-frame clones only, with some absent. The sample yields under 250,000 clones, 65% to 85% seen once. This rearrangement joins TRBV27 to TRBJ2-7; D is perhaps TRBD1 (5 bases). Sequencing was done on a sample of PBMCs. The receptor was isolated from a boy between 2 and 10 years old in good health and CMV-seronegative. This CDR3 is CASSSWTSPSSYEQYF. In DNA, the CDR3 is TGTGCCAGCAGTTCGTGGACATCTCCATCCTCGTACGAGCAGTACTTC.